Listed here is a single T cell receptor (beta chain). This record comes from a study of cytomegalovirus exposure and HLA in healthy donors. V lost 5 bases and J lost 6; bases outside the gene matches: 11. CDR1 and CDR2 from the germline V gene are SGHDT and YYEEEE. The CDR3 is 16 residues long. Method: immunoSEQ multiplex PCR; TCRdb's copy keeps in-frame clones and lacks some. The sample shows around 300,000 clones, around 90% of them seen only once. The source material was PBMCs. The TCR comes from a man younger than 40 in good health and CMV-seronegative. The chain has TRBV5-6 and TRBJ1-6; 7 bases match TRBD1. The CDR3 DNA follows: TGTGCCAGCAGGCTGCGAGGGGGCGCGGGTAATTCACCCCTCCACTTT. Translated, it gives CASRLRGGAGNSPLHF.